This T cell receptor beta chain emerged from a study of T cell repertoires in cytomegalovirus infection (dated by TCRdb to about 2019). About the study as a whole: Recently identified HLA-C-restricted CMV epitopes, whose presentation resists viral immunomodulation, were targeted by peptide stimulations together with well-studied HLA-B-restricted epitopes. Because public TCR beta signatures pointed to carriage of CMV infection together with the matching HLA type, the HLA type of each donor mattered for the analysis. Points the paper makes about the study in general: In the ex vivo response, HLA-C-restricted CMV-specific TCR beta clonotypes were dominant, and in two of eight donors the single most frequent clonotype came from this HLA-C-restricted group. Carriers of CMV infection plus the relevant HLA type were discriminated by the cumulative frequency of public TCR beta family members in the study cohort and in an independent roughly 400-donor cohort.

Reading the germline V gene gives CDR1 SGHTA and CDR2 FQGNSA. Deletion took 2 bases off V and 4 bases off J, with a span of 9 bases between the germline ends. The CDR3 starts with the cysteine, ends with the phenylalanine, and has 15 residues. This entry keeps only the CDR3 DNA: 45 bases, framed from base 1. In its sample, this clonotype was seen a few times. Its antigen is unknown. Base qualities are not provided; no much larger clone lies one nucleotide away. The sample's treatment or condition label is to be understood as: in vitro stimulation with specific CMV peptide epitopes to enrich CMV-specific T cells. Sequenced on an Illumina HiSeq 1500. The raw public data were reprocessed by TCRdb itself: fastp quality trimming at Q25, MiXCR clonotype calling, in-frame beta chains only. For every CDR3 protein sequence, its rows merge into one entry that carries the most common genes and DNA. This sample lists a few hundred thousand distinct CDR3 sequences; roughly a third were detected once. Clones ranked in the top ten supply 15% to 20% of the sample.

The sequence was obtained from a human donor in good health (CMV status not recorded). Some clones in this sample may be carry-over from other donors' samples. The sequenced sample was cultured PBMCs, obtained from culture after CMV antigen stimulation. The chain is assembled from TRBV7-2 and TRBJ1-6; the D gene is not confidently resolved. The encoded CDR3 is CASSLLRGYNSPLHF. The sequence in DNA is TGTGCCAGCAGCTTATTGCGGGGTTATAATTCACCCCTCCACTTT. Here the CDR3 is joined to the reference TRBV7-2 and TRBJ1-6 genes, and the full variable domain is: GAGVSQSPSNKVTEKGKDVELRCDPISGHTALYWYRQSLGQGLEFLIYFQGNSAPDKSGLPSDRFSAERTGGSVSTLTIQRTQQEDSAVYLCASSLLRGYNSPLHFGNGTRLTVT.